This T cell receptor (beta chain) was identified in a study of T cell responses to AZD1222 COVID-19 vaccine (dated by TCRdb to the early 2020s). Regarding the study in general: A total of more than 230 trial participants underwent TCR sequencing, of whom roughly 210 had received two doses of AZD1222 and about 25 had received two doses of the MenACWY control vaccine. Trial participants were enrolled by age into 18-55, 56-69 and 70-plus year subgroups, with roughly 150, 30 and 60 TCR-sequenced participants respectively. The investigation overall reported the following: The vaccine-associated CD4 TCRs covered the entire spike protein, and the dominant responses fell in regions 160-218 and 743-854. Nearly half of unique spike-specific TCRs reportedly recognized epitopes outside regions mutated in the B.1.351 and B.1.1.7 variants. Participants were mostly white British and included more females than males, and it was suggested by the authors that clonal diversity may have been underestimated. The 56-69-year group was small, and its depth increase did not reach significance, likely because of low power. Conclusions about previously exposed vaccinees are limited, since just five to seven AZD1222 recipients were seropositive for SARS-CoV-2 at baseline. After two AZD1222 doses, spike-specific TCR breadth and depth were significantly higher than at day 0 and than in MenACWY recipients. Because no samples from the day 14 peak response were available, repertoires could be characterized only after the peak T cell response.

According to the study, the label for this sample's time point signals: about 28 days (+/-7) after the second vaccine dose. AZD1222 recipients given second doses at about 4 weeks or at about 12 weeks were pooled, since spike-specific TCR depth and breadth were not found to differ between the two schedules. Samples from vaccinated people were obtained from the UK trials COV001 and COV002, which included a single-blind randomized controlled phase 2/3 trial of AZD1222 (ChAdOx1 nCoV-19) in healthy adults. For TCRbeta chain sequencing, PBMC samples from trial participants were taken at day 0 and at day 28 after the second dose. The CDR3 regions of human TCRbeta chains were analyzed by immunosequencing. The paper's processing steps were these. Repertoire TCRs were checked for matches against a reference library of SARS-CoV-2-specific TCRs that had been generated using the MIRA antigen-specificity platform. Breadth was defined as the fraction of unique TCRs that were SARS-CoV-2-associated. Depth was defined as the fraction of total T cells that were SARS-CoV-2-associated. Using the MIRA data, each spike-specific TCR was mapped to the spike region that the TCR reacts to and placed in a CD4 or CD8 class. Log10-transformed breadth and depth values were compared by one-way ANOVA with Sidak's multiple comparisons tests. TCRdb took over this immuneACCESS table, retaining in-frame rearrangements with V and J assigned. Such tables are incomplete; in checked studies, under half of the missing clones stem from an unresolved V gene, and the remainder is unexplained. V and J calls and clone size follow that table, whereas D and trimming were derived from the DNA. The sample table shows 130,000 to 150,000 clones, and roughly nine tenths are seen once. The ten top clones hold roughly 1.5% of the sample.

Worth noting for this clone: Its specific antigen is unknown. Nothing much larger sits one base from this clone, and base qualities are not available.

From the cysteine through the phenylalanine, the CDR3 covers 12 amino acids. Left in the record is the CDR3 DNA by itself, 36 bases read in frame from the first base. V loses 1 base, J loses 10 bases, and the germline ends lie 8 bases apart. CDR1 and CDR2, looked up from the germline V gene, are SGHTA and FQGNSA. The starting material was peripheral blood, obtained 28 days after the second AZD1222 dose. The receptor was derived from an adult who received the AZD1222 COVID-19 vaccine. The rearranged segments are TRBV7-2 and TRBJ1-3; there is no confident call for the D gene. The CDR3 amino acid sequence is: CASSLGLGTIYF. The DNA sequence is as follows: TGTGCCAGCAGCTTAGGTTTAGGTACCATATATTTT.